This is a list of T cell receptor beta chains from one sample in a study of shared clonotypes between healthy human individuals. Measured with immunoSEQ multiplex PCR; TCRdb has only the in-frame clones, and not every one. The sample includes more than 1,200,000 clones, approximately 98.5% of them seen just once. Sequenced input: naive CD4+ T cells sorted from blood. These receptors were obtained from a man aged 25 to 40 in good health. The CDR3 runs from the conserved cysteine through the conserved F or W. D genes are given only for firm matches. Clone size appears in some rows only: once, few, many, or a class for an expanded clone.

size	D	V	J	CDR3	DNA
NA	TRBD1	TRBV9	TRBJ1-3	CASSARGANLPGNTIYF	TGTGCCAGCAGCGCCAGGGGGGCAAACCTCCCTGGAAACACCATATATTTT
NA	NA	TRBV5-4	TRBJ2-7	CASSLAPSNYEQYF	TGTGCCAGCAGCTTGGCTCCGTCAAACTACGAGCAGTACTTC
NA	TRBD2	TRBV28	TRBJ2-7	CASSLYGGAYEQYF	TGTGCCAGCAGTTTATATGGGGGGGCCTACGAGCAGTACTTC
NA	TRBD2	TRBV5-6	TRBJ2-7	CASSLAGTSDHYEQYF	TGTGCCAGCAGCTTGGCCGGGACTAGCGACCACTACGAGCAGTACTTC
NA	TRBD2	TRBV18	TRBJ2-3	CASSPLPGGDTDTQYF	TGTGCCAGCTCACCACTTCCGGGGGGGGACACAGATACGCAGTATTTT
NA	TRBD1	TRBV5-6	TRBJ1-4	CASSLGQTNEKLFF	TGTGCCAGCAGCCTGGGACAGACTAATGAAAAACTGTTTTTT
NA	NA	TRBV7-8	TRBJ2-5	CASSLEILRQETQYF	TGTGCCAGCAGCTTAGAGATACTGCGTCAAGAGACCCAGTACTTC
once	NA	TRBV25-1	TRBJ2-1	CASSGGVGANEQFF	TGTGCCAGCAGTGGGGGTGTTGGGGCAAATGAGCAGTTCTTC
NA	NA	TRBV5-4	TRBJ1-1	CASSLEGSLNTEAFF	TGTGCCAGCAGCTTGGAGGGCAGCTTGAACACTGAAGCTTTCTTT
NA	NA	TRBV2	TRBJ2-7	CASGHIYEQYF	TGTGCCAGCGGACATATCTACGAGCAGTACTTC
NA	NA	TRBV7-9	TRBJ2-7	CASSARTLRPFYEQYF	TGTGCCAGCAGCGCGCGGACCTTGCGCCCCTTCTACGAGCAGTACTTC
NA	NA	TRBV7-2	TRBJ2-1	CASSLDSYNEQFF	TGTGCCAGCAGCTTGGACAGCTACAATGAGCAGTTCTTC
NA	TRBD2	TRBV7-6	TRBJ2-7	CASSPRGLIYEQYF	TGTGCCAGCAGCCCCCGGGGACTAATCTACGAGCAGTACTTC
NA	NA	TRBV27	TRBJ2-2	CASSFSGSGELFF	TGTGCCAGCAGTTTTAGCGGCAGCGGGGAGCTGTTTTTT
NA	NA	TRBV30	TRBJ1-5	CAWMEGGSNQPQHF	TGTGCCTGGATGGAGGGGGGGAGCAATCAGCCCCAGCATTTT
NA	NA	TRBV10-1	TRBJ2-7	CASRAGIPYEQYF	TGCGCCAGCAGAGCGGGCATCCCCTACGAGCAGTACTTC
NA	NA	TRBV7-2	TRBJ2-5	CASSLNRQETQYF	TGTGCCAGCAGCTTAAACAGGCAAGAGACCCAGTACTTC
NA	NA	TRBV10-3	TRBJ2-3	CAISANLDTQYF	TGTGCCATCAGTGCCAACTTGGATACGCAGTATTTT
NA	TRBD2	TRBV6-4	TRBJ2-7	CASSEKRGPYEQYF	TGTGCCAGCAGTGAAAAGCGGGGTCCCTACGAGCAGTACTTC
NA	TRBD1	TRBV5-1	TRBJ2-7	CASSLVGGTGPYEQYF	TGCGCCAGCAGCTTGGTAGGGGGGACAGGGCCCTACGAGCAGTACTTC
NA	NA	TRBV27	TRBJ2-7	CASSTGMEQYF	TGTGCCAGCAGCACCGGGATGGAGCAGTACTTC
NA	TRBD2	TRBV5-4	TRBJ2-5	CASSSPGLVGETQYF	TGTGCCAGCAGCTCACCGGGACTAGTGGGAGAGACCCAGTACTTC
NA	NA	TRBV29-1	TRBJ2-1	CTPRERYNEQFF	TGCACGCCTAGGGAGCGCTACAATGAGCAGTTCTTC
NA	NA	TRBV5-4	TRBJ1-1	CASSLAGGRNTEAFF	TGTGCCAGCAGCTTGGCCGGAGGCAGGAACACTGAAGCTTTCTTT
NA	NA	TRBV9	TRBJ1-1	CASSVEGHPNTEAFF	TGTGCCAGCAGCGTAGAGGGACACCCCAACACTGAAGCTTTCTTT
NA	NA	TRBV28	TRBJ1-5	CASSRLRPQPQHF	TGTGCCAGCAGCCGTCTCCGACCTCAGCCCCAGCATTTT
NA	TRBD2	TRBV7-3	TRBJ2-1	CASSPFGTSGVIEQFF	TGTGCCAGCAGCCCCTTCGGGACTAGCGGGGTGATTGAGCAGTTCTTC
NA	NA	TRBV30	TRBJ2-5	CACSPGTQYF	TGTGCCTGTTCTCCCGGGACCCAGTACTTC
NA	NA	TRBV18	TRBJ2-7	CASSSDDLIGGQFYEQYF	TGTGCCAGCTCTTCCGACGATCTTATTGGGGGACAATTCTACGAGCAGTACTTC
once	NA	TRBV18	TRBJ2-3	CASSPQRTTDTQYF	TGTGCCAGCTCACCACAAAGGACGACAGATACGCAGTATTTT
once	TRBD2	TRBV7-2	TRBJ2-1	CASSLNREAYNEQFF	TGTGCCAGCAGCTTAAATCGGGAGGCATACAATGAGCAGTTCTTC
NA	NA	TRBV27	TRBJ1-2	CASRKAANYGYTF	TGTGCCAGCAGGAAGGCTGCGAACTATGGCTACACCTTC
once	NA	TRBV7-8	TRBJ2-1	CASSLGRIPYNEQFF	TGTGCCAGCAGCTTAGGGAGGATACCCTACAATGAGCAGTTCTTC
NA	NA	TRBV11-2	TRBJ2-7	CASTSSPVGWQYF	TGTGCCAGCACCTCCTCCCCTGTGGGATGGCAGTACTTC
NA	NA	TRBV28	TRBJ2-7	CASSPPPSYEQYF	TGTGCCAGCAGTCCGCCCCCCTCCTACGAGCAGTACTTC
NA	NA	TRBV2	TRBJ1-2	CASRSRGDGYTF	TGTGCCAGCAGGTCTCGGGGGGATGGCTACACCTTC
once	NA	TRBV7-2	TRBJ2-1	CASSLGGGPYNEQFF	TGTGCCAGCAGCCTCGGAGGGGGTCCCTACAATGAGCAGTTCTTC
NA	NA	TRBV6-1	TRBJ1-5	CASGVNQPQHF	TGTGCCAGCGGAGTGAATCAGCCCCAGCATTTT
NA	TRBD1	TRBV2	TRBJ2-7	CASSEARGTVSYEQYF	TGTGCCAGCAGTGAAGCGAGGGGGACAGTATCCTACGAGCAGTACTTC
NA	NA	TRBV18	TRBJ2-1	CASSTLGGDYNEQFF	TGTGCCAGCTCGACATTGGGGGGCGACTACAATGAGCAGTTCTTC
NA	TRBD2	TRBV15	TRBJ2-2	CATSRRDYNTGELFF	TGTGCCACCAGCAGGCGGGACTATAACACCGGGGAGCTGTTTTTT
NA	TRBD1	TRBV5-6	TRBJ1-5	CASSFTNGFQGAGQPQHF	TGTGCCAGCAGCTTTACGAATGGTTTCCAGGGGGCAGGACAGCCCCAGCATTTT
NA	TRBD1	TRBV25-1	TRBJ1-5	CASSDRGNQPQHF	TGTGCCAGCAGTGACAGGGGGAATCAGCCCCAGCATTTT
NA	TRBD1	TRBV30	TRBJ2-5	CAWTKSPTGPQYF	TGTGCCTGGACGAAATCGCCGACAGGGCCCCAGTACTTC
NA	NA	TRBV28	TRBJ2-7	CASSLFTNYEQYF	TGTGCCAGCAGTTTATTTACCAATTACGAGCAGTACTTC
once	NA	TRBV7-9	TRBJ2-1	CASMGGGRENEQFF	TGTGCCAGCATGGGCGGCGGTAGGGAGAATGAGCAGTTCTTC
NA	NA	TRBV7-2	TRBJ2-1	CASSPESIEQFF	TGTGCCAGCAGCCCGGAGTCTATTGAGCAGTTCTTC
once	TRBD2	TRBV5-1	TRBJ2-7	CASSLSGLGAEQYF	TGCGCCAGCAGCTTGTCCGGACTAGGGGCCGAGCAGTACTTC
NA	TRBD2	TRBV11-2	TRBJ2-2	CASSLRLAGGFGELFF	TGTGCCAGCAGCTTAAGGCTAGCGGGAGGTTTCGGGGAGCTGTTTTTT
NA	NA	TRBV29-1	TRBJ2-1	CSVDGAGSYNEQFF	TGCAGCGTTGATGGAGCGGGCTCCTACAATGAGCAGTTCTTC